This T cell receptor (beta chain) was sequenced for a study of regulatory T cells. A couple of CD3G-deficient patients had more severe autoimmunity; all had some. Patients aged 2 to 39 years had fewer naive T cells. Concerning this clone: No antigen is known for it.

Study-level findings and limits: Skewed V and J usage and few unique V-J pairs marked patient repertoires, most in Tregs. Patient CD8+ T cells trended nonsignificantly toward lower Shannon entropy than control CD8+ cells.

Amplification used 52 TRBV primers and 13 TRBJ primers. Produced via immunoSEQ multiplex PCR; TCRdb's table is partial and in-frame only. The data contain about 9,500 clones, 84% of them singletons. Per the germline V gene, CDR1 is LNHDA and CDR2 is SQIVND (reference sequence). V trimming: 4 bases; J trimming: 5 bases; junction bases outside the gene matches: 5. This CDR3 comprises 14 residues. The chain joins TRBV19 to TRBJ2-7; 10 bases align to TRBD1. The receptor was derived from a person aged 18-35 years with CD3G deficiency. Material for sequencing was CD8+ T cells sorted from blood. For the CDR3, the DNA is TGTGCCAGTAGTAGGACAGGGGGGGTCGACGAGCAGTACTTC. The encoded protein is CASSRTGGVDEQYF.